This T cell receptor beta chain was obtained from a study of shared clonotypes between healthy human individuals. The naive CD8 fraction comprised CD45RO-negative cells positively selected for CCR7 and excluded terminally differentiated effector memory CD45RA+ cells. Of note for this clone: Other nucleotide sequences in the sample specify the same CDR3.

Generated by immunoSEQ multiplex PCR, the TCRdb table keeps only in-frame clones and is missing some. Among about 2.2 million clones, 85% to 95% were seen once, and the ten largest hold approximately 1.7%. V shed 3 bases, J shed 3 bases, and the junction held 1 base outside the gene matches. The germline V gene encodes CDR1 SGHAT and CDR2 FQNNGV. The CDR3 is 14 residues long. The chain carries TRBV11-2 and TRBJ2-7; 11 nucleotides align to TRBD2. The material sequenced was naive CD8+ T cells from PBMCs. The receptor was isolated from a man aged 18 to 35 in good health. Some clones in this sample may be carry-over from other donors' samples. The CDR3 coding sequence is TGTGCCAGCAGCTTTGGGACTAGCGGCTACGAGCAGTACTTC. Its protein is CASSFGTSGYEQYF.